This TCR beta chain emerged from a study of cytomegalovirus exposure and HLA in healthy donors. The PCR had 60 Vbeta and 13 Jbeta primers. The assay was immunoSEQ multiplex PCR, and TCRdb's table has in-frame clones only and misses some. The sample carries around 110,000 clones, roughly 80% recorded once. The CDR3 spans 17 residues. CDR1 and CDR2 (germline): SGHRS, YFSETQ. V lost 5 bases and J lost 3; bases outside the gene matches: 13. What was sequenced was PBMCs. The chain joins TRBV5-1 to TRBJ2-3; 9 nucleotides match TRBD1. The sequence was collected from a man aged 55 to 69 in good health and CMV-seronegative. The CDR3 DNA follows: TGCGCCAGCAGAGAGGGGTTGGGACAGGGAGGGACAGATACGCAGTATTTT. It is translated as CASREGLGQGGTDTQYF.